What follows are 18 T cell receptor beta chains derived from one specimen sequenced in a study of blood T cells in healthy people across ages. A second PCR of about 7 to 12 cycles used a sample-barcoded 5' primer and a J-beta primer mix. TCRdb re-derived calls from the 5' RACE reads in MiXCR, one entry per CDR3 protein. This sample has about 780,000 distinct CDR3 sequences, with around 45% found just once. Sequencing was carried out using blood. The receptor source for this set is an elderly man in good health.

V and J are TRBV30 and TRBJ1-5; 9 bases agree with TRBD1. Germline V gives CDR1 GTSNPN, CDR2 SVGIG (reference sequence). There are 14 residues in the CDR3. V shed 2 bases, J shed 9 bases, and the junction held 8 bases outside the gene matches. The CDR3 sequence: CAWSLTGGLGPQHF. DNA of the CDR3: TGTGCCTGGAGTCTGACAGGGGGATTAGGGCCCCAGCATTTT.

The V and J genes are TRBV7-2 and TRBJ1-5, with D possibly being TRBD1 (5 bases). The CDR3 is 12 amino acids. From germline, CDR1 is SGHTA and CDR2 FQGNSA. The V end was cut by 7 bases, the J end by 4 bases, with 8 bases between. The CDR3 here is CASNWGNQPQHF. CDR3 nucleotide sequence: TGTGCCAGCAACTGGGGGAATCAGCCCCAGCATTTT.

V gene TRBV4-2 combines with J gene TRBJ1-1; maybe TRBD1 (6 bases). Germline loops: CDR1 LGHNA, CDR2 YNFKEQ. Trimming pared 6 bases from V and 1 base from J, leaving 12 bases between. The CDR3 runs 14 residues. The CDR3 DNA reads TGTGCCAGCAGTTTCGAGACAGGGAACACTGAAGCTTTCTTT. As protein: CASSFETGNTEAFF.

This clonotype was observed a single time. This chain joins TRBV20-1 and TRBJ2-2; D perhaps matches TRBD1 (6 bases). The germline gives CDR1 DFQATT, CDR2 SNEGSKA (reference sequence). Trimming shortened V by 0 bases and J by 4 bases, and 12 bases separated the two germline ends. This CDR3 region has 15 residues. The CDR3 protein is CSARDVNRATGELFF. CDR3 sequence (DNA): TGCAGTGCTAGAGATGTAAACAGGGCCACCGGGGAGCTGTTTTTT.

The rearrangement joins TRBV3-1 to TRBJ1-2, with a weak D call TRBD1 (6 bases). The germline V and J ends were trimmed by 5 bases and 0 bases, with 19 bases remaining between them. Germline V CDR1 and CDR2: LGHDT, YNNKEL (reference sequence). CDR3 length: 17 residues. The CDR3 protein is CASSEAGDRTTNYGYTF. The CDR3 DNA reads TGTGCCAGCAGCGAAGCCGGAGACAGGACCACTAACTATGGCTACACCTTC.

This clonotype was detected only once. The chain links TRBV3-1 to TRBJ2-7; TRBD1 is a possible D gene (5 bases). Trimming shortened V by 2 bases and J by 9 bases, and 14 bases separated the two germline ends. CDR1 is LGHDT, CDR2 YNNKEL, per germline (reference sequence). The CDR3 totals 13 residues. The CDR3 bases are TGTGCCAGCAGCCAAAGCCAGGGTAACGTGCAGTACTTC. This sequence encodes CASSQSQGNVQYF.

The chain joins TRBV5-1 to TRBJ2-5; D unclear. The CDR3 has 13 residues. The V end lost 0 bases, the J end lost 3 bases, and 6 bases lay between the germline ends. Germline V gene data show CDR1 as SGHRS and CDR2 as YFSETQ. In DNA, the CDR3 is TGCGCCAGCAGCTTGGAAGGTGAAGAGACCCAGTACTTC. Its protein product is CASSLEGEETQYF. Complete variable domain (other parts from reference TRBV5-1 and TRBJ2-5): KAGVTQTPRYLIKTRGQQVTLSCSPISGHRSVSWYQQTPGQGLQFLFEYFSETQRNKGNFPGRFSGRQFSNSRSEMNVSTLELGDSALYLCASSLEGEETQYFGPGTRLLVL.

This clonotype was counted many times. The chain links TRBV6-2 or TRBV6-3 to TRBJ2-7, with TRBD1 identical over 8 bases. J gave up 2 bases and V 7 bases, and 7 bases lay outside the gene matches. Germline V gene data show CDR1 as MNHEY and CDR2 as SVGEGT. The CDR3 runs to 14 residues. This CDR3 reads CASNLQGEPYEQYF. The CDR3 DNA reads as TGTGCCAGCAATTTACAGGGGGAACCCTACGAGCAGTACTTC.

This clonotype occurred once. The V gene is TRBV12-3 or TRBV12-4, the J gene TRBJ2-3; D not certain. This CDR3 spans 11 amino acids. Trimming removed 7 bases from V and 6 bases from J, with 8 bases in between. The CDR3, as DNA: TGTGCCAGCACTATTAGGGATACGCAGTATTTT. The encoded protein is CASTIRDTQYF.

The chain recombines TRBV11-2 with TRBJ2-1, with D perhaps matching TRBD2 (5 bases). The CDR3 totals 15 residues. Trimming removed 7 bases from V and 3 bases from J, with 16 bases in between. Germline values: CDR1 SGHAT, CDR2 FQNNGV. The CDR3 sequence is CASTGPEAVYNEQFF. As DNA, the CDR3 is TGTGCCAGCACCGGACCGGAGGCTGTCTACAATGAGCAGTTCTTC.

This clonotype was observed a handful of times. This rearrangement joins TRBV5-1 to TRBJ2-5; the match to TRBD1 covers 8 bases. The CDR3 covers 14 residues. Germline CDR1 and CDR2: SGHRS and YFSETQ. Trimming cost V 4 bases and J 2 bases; bases outside gene matches: 4. The CDR3: CASSRGQAQETQYF. The CDR3 nucleotides read TGCGCCAGCAGCCGGGGACAGGCTCAAGAGACCCAGTACTTC.

The chain couples TRBV29-1 to TRBJ2-7; 11 nucleotides align to TRBD1. Trimming cost V 6 bases and J 4 bases; bases outside gene matches: 17. Germline-derived CDR1 and CDR2 are SQVTM and ANQGSEA. This CDR3 is built from 17 residues. The CDR3 sequence is CSVPPHLRTGGWYEQYF. CDR3 in DNA: TGCAGCGTCCCACCTCACCTAAGGACAGGGGGCTGGTACGAGCAGTACTTC.

The chain couples TRBV20-1 to TRBJ2-6, with unresolved D. Trimming removed 3 bases from V and 4 bases from J, with 7 bases in between. The CDR3 spans 13 residues. Germline V gene data show CDR1 as DFQATT and CDR2 as SNEGSKA (reference sequence). For the CDR3, the DNA is TGCAGTGCTAGTAGGTTCGGGGCCAACGTCCTGACTTTC. It specifies CSASRFGANVLTF.

The rearrangement links TRBV12-5 to TRBJ2-1; a possible D gene is TRBD2 (5 bases). The CDR3 consists of 11 residues. Germline CDR1 reads LGHNT; CDR2 reads FRNRAP. Trimming took 5 bases from V and 16 from J, leaving 15 bases between them. CDR3 DNA sequence: TGTGCTAGTGGTCAGAGCGGTCGTCACTTCTTC. This codes for CASGQSGRHFF.

The chain combines TRBV18 with TRBJ2-1; 7 nucleotides agree with TRBD2. This CDR3 has 19 residues. Germline V gene sequence: CDR1 KGHSH, CDR2 LQKENI. J gave up 2 bases and V 1 base, and 14 bases lay outside the gene matches. The CDR3 coding sequence is TGTGCCAGCTCACCACGAGGACTAGTGGGAGGAGGCCCCTACAATGAGCAGTTCTTC. Translating it yields CASSPRGLVGGGPYNEQFF.

To note about this clonotype: At one end the junction does not follow the germline gene, possibly because of a read error. The CDR3 DNA is TGTGCCAGCAGTTCGGGACTATCGAACACCGGGGAGCGGTTTTTT. Amino acids: CASSSGLSNTGERFF. The J gene is TRBJ2-2, the V gene TRBV6-2 or TRBV6-3, with 7 bases fitting TRBD2. Germline V CDR1 and CDR2: MNHEY, SVGEGT. This CDR3 spans 15 amino acids.

The chain couples TRBV12-3 or TRBV12-4 to TRBJ1-5, with a tentative D call TRBD1 (5 bases). The CDR3 runs to 15 residues. Trimming stripped 5 bases from V and 0 bases from J, with 11 bases between. The CDR3 sequence: CASSAGRYSNQPQHF. The CDR3 region has the DNA TGTGCCAGCAGTGCGGGACGGTATAGCAATCAGCCCCAGCATTTT.

This sequence joins TRBV29-1 and TRBJ1-5; a weak D match, TRBD1 (5 bases). The CDR3 contains 18 residues. Germline CDR1 reads SQVTM; CDR2 reads ANQGSEA. The V and J ends lost 0 bases and 0 bases respectively, with 18 bases between them. CDR3 nucleotides: TGCAGCGTTGAAGACGGGGCAGGCCCGCGGAATAGCAATCAGCCCCAGCATTTT. It translates to CSVEDGAGPRNSNQPQHF.